This T cell receptor beta chain was found in a study of shared clonotypes between healthy human individuals (dated by TCRdb to 2020 to 2022). Notes on the research overall: A couple of women and a few men aged 18 to 49 years were included in the cohort. To increase sequencing depth and limit assay-specific biases, different laboratories used diverse techniques to prepare libraries and sequence TCR repertoires. Per donor, leukapheresis produced somewhere between about 0.85 and 9.5 billion PBMCs. Per donor, three plates each were used for CD4 naive and CD4 memory, two for CD8 naive, and one for CD8 memory. Blood TCR repertoires of roughly 5 healthy adults were deeply sequenced to estimate repertoire size and the extent of clonotype sharing between individuals. Study-wide conclusions, independent of this receptor: Clonotypes shared by all four sorted-subset donors showed higher generation probabilities than non-shared clonotypes. Larger estimated clonotype richness was generally found for naive subsets than for memory subsets. The genetic and exposure-history diversity represented was limited by the small number of donors. When several donors were compared, the shared fraction of clonotypes was approximately 5% for naive CD4, around 3.6% for naive CD8, 2% to 2.5% for memory CD4, and roughly 0.4% for memory CD8. Only blood was sampled, and tissue TCR repertoires likely differ from those in blood. Rarefaction of sorted-subset datasets indicated incomplete sequencing despite the large sequencing depth. Pairwise subsampling led to the expectation that sequencing depth would affect the degree of clonotype sharing among donors.

Using the deep immunoSEQ assay, TCR CDR3 regions were amplified from genomic DNA by multiplex PCR. Extracted genomic DNA from each cell subset was distributed evenly across all wells of several immunoSEQ 96-well plates, and each plate was treated as a replicate. For sorted subsets, approximately 0.2 ug of genomic DNA, equivalent to 25,000 to 35,000 T cell genomes, went into each replicate PCR. Purified libraries were measured with a Qubit 3.0 fluorometer, size-checked on a Bioanalyzer 2100, and measured again with the KAPA Library Quantification kit. Every immunoSEQ 96-well plate was sequenced on a dedicated single-read 150-cycle Illumina NextSeq 550 flow cell. The published analysis was carried out like this. Because the immunoSEQ output held only junctional sequences and lacked quality scores, the filtering could not match the filtering applied to full-length reads. Sequences were annotated with PyIR, a Python wrapper for IgBLAST v1.9, and V/J genes and CDR3 were assigned using IMGT germline references. Reads were filtered out if the reads had weak V/J assignments (E-value above 1e-6), no CDR3, stop codons, out-of-frame junctions, or ambiguous translated residues. V3J clonotypes were defined by identical inferred V gene, J gene, and CDR3 amino acid sequence. To compute the percentage overlap between repertoires, the number of shared unique clonotypes was divided by the size of the smaller repertoire. Richness of each repertoire was evaluated using RTK rarefaction, the Chao1 estimator, and Recon v2.1 estimates of unobserved clonotypes. For all TCRbeta clonotypes obtained by the gDNA method from a few donors, generation probabilities were computed with OLGA. TCRdb holds this immuneACCESS table with in-frame rearrangements only. Some clones are missing; in checked studies, unresolved V genes explain under half, and the rest has no known cause. V and J calls and clone size follow that table, whereas D and trimming were derived from the DNA. The sample has millions of clones on record, around 94% of them singletons. In total, the top ten clones hold roughly 0.13% of the sample.

Of note for this clone: It lacks a known antigen. No per-base quality is available; no much larger clone lies one base away.

V is cut back by 1 base and J by 9 bases, with 6 bases in the junction unmatched. From the cysteine up to the phenylalanine, the CDR3 has a length of 14 residues. Of the read, only the CDR3 DNA is kept; its 42 bases are in frame from base 1. CDR1 and CDR2, looked up from the germline V gene (reference sequence), are LNHNV and YYDKDF. Healthy HIV-negative adults with no recently reported acute infections or vaccinations were included as donors. Every donor was a Caucasian adult living in Nashville, Tennessee, USA. CD4+ T cells were enriched by magnetic negative selection; naive cells were then positively selected on CD45RA, and the negative fraction formed the memory subset. After blood collection by leukapheresis, PBMCs were isolated using Ficoll-Histopaque density gradient centrifugation and then cryopreserved in the vapor phase of liquid nitrogen. Analytical flow cytometry was used to check the purity and quantity of each magnetically sorted T cell population. From each sorted fraction, genomic DNA was isolated and quantified by UV absorbance on a Nanodrop 2000c.

The receptor was isolated from a man between 18 and 29 years old in good health. The chain joins TRBV15 to TRBJ2-4; TRBD1 aligns with 7 central bases. The sequenced sample was naive CD4+ T cells sorted from blood. Explained via the paper, the cell subset or site label denotes: CD45RA+ positively selected. The CDR3 region: CATSRGGQVSIQYF. The nucleotide sequence reads as follows: TGTGCCACCAGCAGAGGTGGACAGGTTAGCATTCAGTACTTC.